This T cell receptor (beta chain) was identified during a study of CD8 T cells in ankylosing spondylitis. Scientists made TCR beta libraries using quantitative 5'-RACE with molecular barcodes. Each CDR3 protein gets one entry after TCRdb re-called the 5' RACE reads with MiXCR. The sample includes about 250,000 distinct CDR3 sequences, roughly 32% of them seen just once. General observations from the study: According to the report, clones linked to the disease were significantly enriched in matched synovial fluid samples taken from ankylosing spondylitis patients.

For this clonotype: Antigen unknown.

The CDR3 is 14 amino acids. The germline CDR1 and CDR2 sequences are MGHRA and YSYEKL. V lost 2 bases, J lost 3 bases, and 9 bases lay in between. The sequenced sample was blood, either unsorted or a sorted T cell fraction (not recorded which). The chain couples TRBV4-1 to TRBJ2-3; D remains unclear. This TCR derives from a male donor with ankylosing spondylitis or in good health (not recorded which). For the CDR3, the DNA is TGCGCCAGCAGCCAACCGGGCTTAACAGATACGCAGTATTTT. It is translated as CASSQPGLTDTQYF.